This TCR beta chain was recovered during a study of blood T cell repertoires in COVID-19. This CDR3 has 17 residues. J lost 1 base, V lost 4 bases, and 10 bases had no gene match. Germline V gene data show CDR1 as SGHTA and CDR2 as FQGNSA. The protocol was immunoSEQ multiplex PCR, while the TCRdb copy is restricted to in-frame clones and leaves out a portion. The sample contains 150,000 to 200,000 clones, around 83% of which appear only once. The sequenced material came from peripheral blood. The source of this sequence is a woman in her seventies with COVID-19, enrolled during active disease. The chain recombines TRBV7-2 with TRBJ2-1, with 7 positions matching TRBD2. This CDR3 is CASSSRAGTTSYNEQFF. The DNA for the CDR3 is TGTGCCAGCAGCTCACGGGCCGGGACTACATCCTACAATGAGCAGTTCTTC.